Listed below are T cell receptor beta chains from one sample, sequenced in a study of shared clonotypes between healthy human individuals. This table comes from immunoSEQ multiplex PCR, and its TCRdb copy is limited to in-frame clones, with some not included. The repertoire has some 2,500,000 clones, approximately 90% of them found once; the top ten carry around 0.38%. Sequencing used naive CD4+ T cells from PBMCs. These receptors came from a man in his late teens or twenties in good health. Some clones in this sample may be carry-over from other donors' samples. Each CDR3 is given with its conserved first and last residue. D genes are given only for firm matches. Size is omitted from some rows. Given values are once, few, many or a class for expanded clones.

V: TRBV7-2
J: TRBJ2-1
D: NA
size: NA
CDR3: CASSRPGLRGHNEQFF
DNA: TGTGCCAGCAGCCGCCCAGGTCTGAGGGGCCACAATGAGCAGTTCTTC

V: TRBV6-1
J: TRBJ2-1
D: TRBD2
size: NA
CDR3: CASSVAGPSYNEQFF
DNA: TGTGCCAGCAGTGTAGCGGGCCCCTCCTACAATGAGCAGTTCTTC

V: TRBV6-5
J: TRBJ2-3
D: NA
size: NA
CDR3: CASSIRTSTDTQYF
DNA: TGTGCCAGCAGCATTAGGACTAGCACAGATACGCAGTATTTT

V: TRBV5-1
J: TRBJ2-3
D: TRBD1
size: NA
CDR3: CASSPPIGTGGTDTQYF
DNA: TGCGCCAGCAGCCCCCCGATAGGGACAGGGGGGACAGATACGCAGTATTTT

V: TRBV5-6
J: TRBJ1-3
D: NA
size: NA
CDR3: CASSLGTENTIYF
DNA: TGTGCCAGCAGCTTGGGGACAGAAAACACCATATATTTT

V: TRBV28
J: TRBJ1-2
D: NA
size: NA
CDR3: CASQDDRGYTF
DNA: TGTGCCAGTCAGGACGACCGTGGCTACACCTTC

V: TRBV10-3
J: TRBJ2-5
D: TRBD2
size: NA
CDR3: CAISLAGLETQYF
DNA: TGTGCCATCAGTCTAGCGGGTTTAGAGACCCAGTACTTC

V: TRBV5-6
J: TRBJ2-7
D: TRBD1
size: NA
CDR3: CASSRSGDRGSYEQYF
DNA: TGTGCCAGCAGCAGAAGTGGGGACAGAGGGTCCTACGAGCAGTACTTC

V: TRBV27
J: TRBJ1-5
D: NA
size: NA
CDR3: CASSLGLRIYQPQHF
DNA: TGTGCCAGCAGTTTAGGTCTTCGGATCTATCAGCCCCAGCATTTT

V: TRBV6-5
J: TRBJ2-7
D: NA
size: NA
CDR3: CASKDPTSVIEQYF
DNA: TGTGCCAGCAAAGATCCCACTTCAGTGATCGAGCAGTACTTC

V: TRBV30
J: TRBJ2-5
D: NA
size: once
CDR3: CAWSPGEETQYF
DNA: TGTGCCTGGAGTCCGGGTGAGGAGACCCAGTACTTC

V: TRBV28
J: TRBJ2-5
D: NA
size: NA
CDR3: CASRPTSPKETQYF
DNA: TGTGCCAGCCGACCGACTAGTCCAAAAGAGACCCAGTACTTC

V: TRBV15
J: TRBJ2-3
D: TRBD2
size: NA
CDR3: CATSRRIPSGREPDTQYF
DNA: TGTGCCACCAGCAGACGGATCCCTAGCGGGAGGGAGCCAGATACGCAGTATTTT

V: TRBV4-1
J: TRBJ1-5
D: NA
size: NA
CDR3: CASSQEVHRPQPQHF
DNA: TGCGCCAGCAGCCAAGAAGTACACAGACCTCAGCCCCAGCATTTT

V: TRBV7-9
J: TRBJ1-2
D: NA
size: NA
CDR3: CASSNAGRGFGGYTF
DNA: TGTGCCAGCAGCAACGCGGGGAGGGGTTTCGGCGGCTACACCTTC

V: TRBV10-2
J: TRBJ2-7
D: NA
size: NA
CDR3: CASSELRRTPSHEQYF
DNA: TGCGCCAGCAGTGAGTTGAGAAGGACCCCCAGCCACGAGCAGTACTTC

V: TRBV10-3
J: TRBJ1-4
D: TRBD1
size: once
CDR3: CAVSGTGDEKLFF
DNA: TGTGCCGTTAGCGGGACAGGGGATGAAAAACTGTTTTTT

V: TRBV19
J: TRBJ1-1
D: NA
size: NA
CDR3: CASSPPNRVAEAFF
DNA: TGTGCCAGTAGCCCTCCGAATCGGGTCGCTGAAGCTTTCTTT

V: TRBV6-6
J: TRBJ1-5
D: NA
size: NA
CDR3: CASNLGGQPQHF
DNA: TGTGCCAGCAATTTAGGAGGTCAGCCCCAGCATTTT

V: TRBV5-1
J: TRBJ1-3
D: NA
size: NA
CDR3: CASSLAGSSGNTIYF
DNA: TGCGCCAGCAGCTTAGCAGGCTCTTCTGGAAACACCATATATTTT

V: TRBV19
J: TRBJ1-1
D: NA
size: NA
CDR3: CASSPWRGLNTEAFF
DNA: TGTGCCAGTAGTCCCTGGAGAGGACTGAACACTGAAGCTTTCTTT

V: TRBV19
J: TRBJ2-3
D: TRBD2
size: NA
CDR3: CASSAASGGDTQYF
DNA: TGTGCCAGTAGTGCGGCTAGCGGGGGAGATACGCAGTATTTT

V: TRBV30
J: TRBJ2-1
D: NA
size: NA
CDR3: CACTDKNGNEQFF
DNA: TGTGCCTGTACGGACAAAAACGGGAATGAGCAGTTCTTC

V: TRBV10-3
J: TRBJ1-1
D: NA
size: NA
CDR3: CAISLTGNTEAFF
DNA: TGTGCCATCAGCCTGACAGGGAACACTGAAGCTTTCTTT

V: TRBV2
J: TRBJ2-2
D: NA
size: NA
CDR3: CASRVTGELFF
DNA: TGTGCCAGCAGGGTAACCGGGGAGCTGTTTTTT

V: TRBV7-3
J: TRBJ2-1
D: TRBD2
size: NA
CDR3: CASSPIAGAEHNEQFF
DNA: TGTGCCAGCAGCCCCATAGCGGGAGCGGAGCACAATGAGCAGTTCTTC

V: TRBV9
J: TRBJ1-2
D: TRBD1
size: NA
CDR3: CASSRIGAGGVDYGYTF
DNA: TGTGCCAGCAGCCGTATCGGCGCAGGGGGCGTCGACTATGGCTACACCTTC

V: TRBV6-6
J: TRBJ2-2
D: NA
size: NA
CDR3: CASRGGSGTNTGELFF
DNA: TGTGCCAGCCGTGGAGGTTCAGGGACGAACACCGGGGAGCTGTTTTTT

V: TRBV7-8
J: TRBJ1-6
D: NA
size: NA
CDR3: CASSLAGRQNNSPLHF
DNA: TGTGCCAGCAGCTTAGCGGGGCGTCAGAATAATTCACCCCTCCACTTT